A selection of T cell receptor beta chains follows, all from one sample in a study of cytomegalovirus exposure and HLA in healthy donors. Here immunoSEQ multiplex PCR was the method, and the copy in TCRdb shows in-frame clones only, minus some. The table has just over 95,000 clones, about 76% seen once. The sequenced sample consisted of PBMCs. The receptors here all came from a human donor in good health. CDR3s include the opening cysteine and the closing phenylalanine or tryptophan. The D gene is left open where the match is weak. Expanded clones are given a class, and other clones once, few, many or no size at all.

TRBV6-5	NA	TRBJ2-2	TRBD1	TGTGCCGTCCGTACAGGGGGCGCGGACACCGGGGAGCTGTTTTTT	CAVRTGGADTGELFF
TRBV16	few	TRBJ1-4	NA	TGTGCCAGCAGCCGTAGGGGCGGCGGTGAAAAACTGTTTTTT	CASSRRGGGEKLFF
TRBV7-2	few	TRBJ2-7	TRBD1	TGTGCCAGCAGCTTGGGGACAGTCCGTGGGGAAGAGCAGTACTTC	CASSLGTVRGEEQYF
TRBV5-6	NA	TRBJ2-2	NA	TGTGCCAGCAGCTTGGTGGGGGGGAACACCGGGGAGCTGTTTTTT	CASSLVGGNTGELFF
TRBV2	NA	TRBJ1-1	TRBD1	TGTGCCAGCAGGGGACAGGGGGCGCTTCGGGGTGAAGCTTTCTTT	CASRGQGALRGEAFF
TRBV29-1	NA	TRBJ1-2	NA	TGCAGCGTTGCACCAAACGTCGGCTATGGCTACACCTTC	CSVAPNVGYGYTF
TRBV4-3	NA	TRBJ2-7	NA	TGCGCCAGCAGCCAAGACAGGGGTTTCCCATACGAGCAGTACTTC	CASSQDRGFPYEQYF
TRBV6-5	NA	TRBJ2-1	TRBD1	TGTGCCAGCAGTTATGACAGGGGCTCCTACAATGAGCAGTTCTTC	CASSYDRGSYNEQFF
TRBV4-3	many	TRBJ1-1	NA	TGCGCCAGCGACGCCGGGACAGAAGCTTTCTTT	CASDAGTEAFF
TRBV19	NA	TRBJ1-2	TRBD1	TGTGCCAGTAGTTCTCCGGGACAGGGGGCTTATGGCTACACCTTC	CASSSPGQGAYGYTF
TRBV11-3	NA	TRBJ2-2	TRBD2	TGTGCCGGATCCAGGACTAGCGGGGGGGCCGGGGAGCTGTTTTTT	CAGSRTSGGAGELFF
TRBV5-1	NA	TRBJ1-2	TRBD1	TGCGCCAGCAGCTTATCACAGGGGCAGGGTGGCTACACCTTC	CASSLSQGQGGYTF
TRBV7-8	NA	TRBJ2-3	NA	TGTGCCAGCAGCTTAGTTGGCGGGGGCTGGAGCACAGATACGCAGTATTTT	CASSLVGGGWSTDTQYF
TRBV11-2	NA	TRBJ2-7	TRBD2	TGTGCCAGCAGCTCCGCACTAGCGGGGGGATATAACGAGCAGTACTTC	CASSSALAGGYNEQYF
TRBV10-3	NA	TRBJ2-3	NA	TGTGCCATCAGTAACTTCCCGAGCACAGATACGCAGTATTTT	CAISNFPSTDTQYF
TRBV21-1	once	TRBJ1-1	NA	TGTGCCAGCACCCCCGGGACACCGAACACTGAAGCTTTCTTT	CASTPGTPNTEAFF
TRBV7-8	NA	TRBJ1-1	NA	TGTGCCAGCAGCTCAAGGGGGGAGGGCCACACTGAAGCTTTCTTT	CASSSRGEGHTEAFF